This T cell receptor (beta chain) is from a study of cytomegalovirus exposure and HLA in healthy donors. This CDR3 comprises 14 residues. V lost 5 bases and J lost 7, with 15 bases in between. CDR1 SEHNR and CDR2 FQNEAQ come from the germline V gene (reference sequence). Use of 60 Vbeta and 13 Jbeta primers characterized the PCR. The protocol was immunoSEQ multiplex PCR, while the TCRdb copy is restricted to in-frame clones and leaves out a portion. The data contain 180,000 or so clones, 72% of them singletons. The specimen was PBMCs. This clonotype was obtained from a human donor in good health. The J gene is TRBJ1-5, the V gene TRBV7-9; perhaps TRBD1 as D (6 bases). CDR3 bases: TGTGCCAGCAGCCATGGGGGCAGGGGCCAGCCCCAGCATTTT. As protein: CASSHGGRGQPQHF. The complete variable domain, with remaining parts taken from reference TRBV7-9 and TRBJ1-5, reads DTGVSQNPRHKITKRGQNVTFRCDPISEHNRLYWYRQTLGQGPEFLTYFQNEAQLEKSRLLSDRFSAERPKGSFSTLEIQRTEQGDSAMYLCASSHGGRGQPQHFGDGTRLSIL.